This paragraph covers one T cell receptor (beta chain) sequence. Its target is unknown. The data originate from a study of cytomegalovirus exposure and HLA in healthy donors. Whole-study results and caveats: A cluster of highly shared sequence variants was likely a sequencing artifact.

13 Jbeta primers and 60 Vbeta primers were used for the PCR. The method was immunoSEQ multiplex PCR; TCRdb's version includes in-frame clones alone and lacks a portion of them. The sample carries about 130,000 clones, 65% to 90% recorded once. CDR3 length: 12 residues. Germline V lookup: CDR1 SGHTA, CDR2 FQGNSA. Trimming took off 2 bases at V and 7 bases at J, with 8 bases between the two ends. The gene calls are TRBV7-2 and TRBJ1-1, with D unresolved. This clonotype originated in a girl aged 2-10 years in good health and CMV-seronegative. The material sequenced was PBMCs. The CDR3 DNA reads TGTGCCAGCAGCTTACGAGGGTTTGAAGCTTTCTTT. This gives the protein CASSLRGFEAFF.